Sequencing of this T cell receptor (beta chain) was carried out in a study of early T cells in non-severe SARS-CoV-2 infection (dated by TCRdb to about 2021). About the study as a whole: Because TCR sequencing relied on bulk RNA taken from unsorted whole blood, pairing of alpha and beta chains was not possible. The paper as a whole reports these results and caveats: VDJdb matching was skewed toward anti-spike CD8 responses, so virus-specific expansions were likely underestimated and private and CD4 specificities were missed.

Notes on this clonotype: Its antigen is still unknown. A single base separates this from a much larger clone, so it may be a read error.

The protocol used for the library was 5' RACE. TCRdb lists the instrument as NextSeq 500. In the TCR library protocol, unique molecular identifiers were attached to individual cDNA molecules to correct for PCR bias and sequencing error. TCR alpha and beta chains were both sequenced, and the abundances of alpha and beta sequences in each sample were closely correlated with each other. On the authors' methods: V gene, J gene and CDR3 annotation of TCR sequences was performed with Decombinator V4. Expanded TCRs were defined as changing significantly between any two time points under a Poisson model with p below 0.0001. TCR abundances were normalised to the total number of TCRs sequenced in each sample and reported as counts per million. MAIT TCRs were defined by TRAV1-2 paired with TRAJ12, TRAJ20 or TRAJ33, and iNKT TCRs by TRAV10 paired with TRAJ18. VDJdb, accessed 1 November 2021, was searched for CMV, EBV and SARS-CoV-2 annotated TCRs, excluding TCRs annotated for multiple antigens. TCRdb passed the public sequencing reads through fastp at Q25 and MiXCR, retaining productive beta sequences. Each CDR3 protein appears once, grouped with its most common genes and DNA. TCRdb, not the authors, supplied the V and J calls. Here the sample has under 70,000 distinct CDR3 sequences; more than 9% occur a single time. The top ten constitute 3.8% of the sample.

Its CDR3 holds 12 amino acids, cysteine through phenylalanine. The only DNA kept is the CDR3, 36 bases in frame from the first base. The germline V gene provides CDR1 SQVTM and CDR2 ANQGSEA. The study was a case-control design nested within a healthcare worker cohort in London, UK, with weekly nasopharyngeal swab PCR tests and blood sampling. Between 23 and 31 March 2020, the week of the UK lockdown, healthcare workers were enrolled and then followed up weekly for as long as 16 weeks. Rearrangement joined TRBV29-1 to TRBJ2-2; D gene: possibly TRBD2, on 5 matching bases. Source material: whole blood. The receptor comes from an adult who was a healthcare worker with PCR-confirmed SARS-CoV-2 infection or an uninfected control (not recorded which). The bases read TGCAGCGTTCGGAGGAACACCAGGGAGCTGTTTTTT. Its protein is CSVRRNTRELFF.